This TCR beta chain appears in the sequencing data of a study of blood T cell repertoires in COVID-19. Study-level information: COVID-19 samples from acute and convalescent phases originated in the United States, Italy and Spain. PBMCs, B-cell-depleted T cells, or T cells provided the cDNA or gDNA that made up the material.

Measured with immunoSEQ multiplex PCR; TCRdb has only the in-frame clones, and not every one. The table has about 180,000 clones, about 88% seen once. Trimming removed 6 bases from V and 7 bases from J, with 21 bases in between. The CDR3 totals 15 residues. Germline assignment: CDR1 SEHNR and CDR2 FQNEAQ (reference sequence). This receptor was identified in a woman in her thirties with active or convalescent COVID-19. V usage is TRBV7-9 and J usage is TRBJ1-1; D unclear. Source material: peripheral blood. CDR3 sequence reads: CASRLHEVDRDEAFF. The CDR3 nucleotides read TGTGCCAGCAGATTACATGAGGTGGATCGGGATGAAGCTTTCTTT.